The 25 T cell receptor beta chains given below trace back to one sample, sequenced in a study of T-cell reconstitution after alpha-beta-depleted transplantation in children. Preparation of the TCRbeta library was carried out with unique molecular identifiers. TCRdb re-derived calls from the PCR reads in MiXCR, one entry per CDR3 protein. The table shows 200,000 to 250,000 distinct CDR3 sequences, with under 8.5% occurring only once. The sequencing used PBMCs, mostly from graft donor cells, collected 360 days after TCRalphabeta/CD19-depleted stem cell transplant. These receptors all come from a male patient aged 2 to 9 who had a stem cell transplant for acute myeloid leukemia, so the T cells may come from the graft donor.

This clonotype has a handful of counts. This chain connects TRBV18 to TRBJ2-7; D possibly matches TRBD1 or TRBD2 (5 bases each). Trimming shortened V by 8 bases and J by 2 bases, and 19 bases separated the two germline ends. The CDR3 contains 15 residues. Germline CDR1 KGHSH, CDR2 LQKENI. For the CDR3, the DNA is TGTGCCAGCCGGGACCAACAGGAGAATCCCTACGAGCAGTACTTC. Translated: CASRDQQENPYEQYF. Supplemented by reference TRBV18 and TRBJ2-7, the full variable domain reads NAGVMQNPRHLVRRRGQEARLRCSPMKGHSHVYWYRQLPEEGLKFMVYLQKENIIDESGMPKERFSAEFPKEGPSILRIQQVVRGDSAAYFCASRDQQENPYEQYFGPGTRLTVT.

This CDR3 reads CASSEGIEPGLAATDTQYF. DNA for the CDR3: TGTGCCAGCAGCGAAGGAATAGAACCGGGACTAGCGGCCACAGATACGCAGTATTTT. The rearrangement links TRBV9 to TRBJ2-3, with 11 bases fitting TRBD2. This CDR3 is built from 19 residues. Germline V gives CDR1 SGDLS, CDR2 YYNGEE. J was trimmed by 2 bases and V by 3 bases; bases with no gene match: 14. Full variable domain (remainder filled in from reference TRBV9 and TRBJ2-3): DSGVTQTPKHLITATGQRVTLRCSPRSGDLSVYWYQQSLDQGLQFLIQYYNGEERAKGNILERFSAQQFPDLHSELNLSSLELGDSALYFCASSEGIEPGLAATDTQYFGPGTRLTVL.

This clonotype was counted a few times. The CDR3 region is CASSLGGSREQFF. The CDR3 DNA sequence: TGCGCCAGCAGCCTGGGGGGCAGTCGAGAGCAGTTCTTC. The chain joins TRBV5-1 to TRBJ2-1; D tentatively fits TRBD1 or TRBD2 (6 bases each). CDR3 length: 13 amino acids. The germline CDR1 and CDR2 sequences are SGHRS and YFSETQ. The V end was cut by 4 bases, the J end by 10 bases, with 15 bases between.

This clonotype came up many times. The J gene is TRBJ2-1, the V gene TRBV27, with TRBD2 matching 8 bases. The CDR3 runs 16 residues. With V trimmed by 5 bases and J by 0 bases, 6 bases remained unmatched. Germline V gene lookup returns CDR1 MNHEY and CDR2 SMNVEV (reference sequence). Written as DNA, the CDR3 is TGTGCCAGCAGTCCCGGGACTAGTGGCTCCTACAATGAGCAGTTCTTC. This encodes CASSPGTSGSYNEQFF.

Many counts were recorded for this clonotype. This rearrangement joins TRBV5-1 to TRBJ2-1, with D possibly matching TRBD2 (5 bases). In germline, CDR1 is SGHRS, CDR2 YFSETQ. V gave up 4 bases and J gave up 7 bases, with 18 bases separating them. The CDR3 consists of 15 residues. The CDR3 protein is CASSTAPGVMNEQFF. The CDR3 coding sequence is TGCGCCAGCAGCACCGCCCCCGGGGTCATGAATGAGCAGTTCTTC.

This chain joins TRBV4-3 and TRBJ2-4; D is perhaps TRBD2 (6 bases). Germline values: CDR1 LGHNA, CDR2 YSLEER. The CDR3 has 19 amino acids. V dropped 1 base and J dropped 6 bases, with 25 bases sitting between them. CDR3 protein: CASSQVDRGASYELNIQYF. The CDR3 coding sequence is TGCGCCAGCAGCCAAGTAGATCGCGGGGCGTCCTATGAGCTAAACATTCAGTACTTC.

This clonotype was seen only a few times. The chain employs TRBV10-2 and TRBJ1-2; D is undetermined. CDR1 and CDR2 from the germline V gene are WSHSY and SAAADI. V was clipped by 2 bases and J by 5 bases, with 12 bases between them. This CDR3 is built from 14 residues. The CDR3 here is CASSEEDGKYGYTF. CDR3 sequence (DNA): TGCGCCAGCAGTGAGGAGGACGGGAAGTATGGCTACACCTTC.

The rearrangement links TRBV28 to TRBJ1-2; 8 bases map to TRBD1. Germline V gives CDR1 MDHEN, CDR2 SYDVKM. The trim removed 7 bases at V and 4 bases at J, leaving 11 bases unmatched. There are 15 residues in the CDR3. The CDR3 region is CASTQDREVIYGYTF. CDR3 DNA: TGTGCCAGCACCCAGGACAGGGAGGTCATCTATGGCTACACCTTC.

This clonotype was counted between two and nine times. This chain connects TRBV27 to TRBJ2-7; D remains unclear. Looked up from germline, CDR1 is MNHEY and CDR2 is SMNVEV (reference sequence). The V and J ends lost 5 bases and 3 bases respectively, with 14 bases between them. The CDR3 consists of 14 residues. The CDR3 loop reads CASSVDRRFYEQYF. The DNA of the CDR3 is TGTGCCAGCAGTGTGGACCGACGGTTCTACGAGCAGTACTTC.

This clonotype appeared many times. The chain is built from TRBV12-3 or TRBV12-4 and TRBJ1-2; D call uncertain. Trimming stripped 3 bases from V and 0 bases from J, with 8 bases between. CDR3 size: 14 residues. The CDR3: CASSLIKANYGYTF. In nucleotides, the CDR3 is TGTGCCAGCAGTTTGATAAAAGCTAACTATGGCTACACCTTC.

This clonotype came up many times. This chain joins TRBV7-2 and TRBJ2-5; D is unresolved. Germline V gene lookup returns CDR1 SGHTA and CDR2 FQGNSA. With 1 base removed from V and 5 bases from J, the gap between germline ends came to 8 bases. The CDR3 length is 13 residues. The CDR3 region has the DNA TGTGCCAGCAGCTTAGTAGGGCGCGAGACCCAGTACTTC. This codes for CASSLVGRETQYF.

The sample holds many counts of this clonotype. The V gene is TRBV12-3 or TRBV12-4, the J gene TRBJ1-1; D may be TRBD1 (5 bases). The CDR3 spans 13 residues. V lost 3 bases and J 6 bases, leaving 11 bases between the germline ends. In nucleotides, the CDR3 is TGTGCCAGCAGTTTCTTCAGGGTATCTGAAGCTTTCTTT. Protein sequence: CASSFFRVSEAFF.

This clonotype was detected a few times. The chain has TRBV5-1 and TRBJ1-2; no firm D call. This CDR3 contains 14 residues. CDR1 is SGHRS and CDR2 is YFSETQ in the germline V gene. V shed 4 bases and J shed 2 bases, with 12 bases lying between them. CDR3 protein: CASSHADSNYGYTF. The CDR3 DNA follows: TGCGCCAGCAGCCATGCAGATTCCAACTATGGCTACACCTTC.

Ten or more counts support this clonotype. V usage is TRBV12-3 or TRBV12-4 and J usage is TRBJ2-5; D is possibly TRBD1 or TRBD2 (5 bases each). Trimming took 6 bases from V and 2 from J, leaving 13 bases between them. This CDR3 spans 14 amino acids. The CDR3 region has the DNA TGTGCCAGCAGCCCCGGGACGTCACAAGAGACCCAGTACTTC. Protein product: CASSPGTSQETQYF.

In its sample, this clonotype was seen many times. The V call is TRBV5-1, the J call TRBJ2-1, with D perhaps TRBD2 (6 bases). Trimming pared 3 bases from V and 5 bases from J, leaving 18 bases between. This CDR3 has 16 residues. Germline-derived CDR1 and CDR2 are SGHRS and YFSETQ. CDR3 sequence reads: CASSSLRPGLNNEQFF. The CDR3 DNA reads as TGCGCCAGCAGCTCTTTACGTCCGGGACTCAACAATGAGCAGTTCTTC.

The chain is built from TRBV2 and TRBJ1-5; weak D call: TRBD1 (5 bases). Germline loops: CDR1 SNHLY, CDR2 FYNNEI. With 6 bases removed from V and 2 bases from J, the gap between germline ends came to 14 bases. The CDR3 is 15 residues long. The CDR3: CASRNLGDGNQPQHF. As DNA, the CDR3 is TGTGCCAGCAGAAATTTGGGGGACGGCAATCAGCCCCAGCATTTT.

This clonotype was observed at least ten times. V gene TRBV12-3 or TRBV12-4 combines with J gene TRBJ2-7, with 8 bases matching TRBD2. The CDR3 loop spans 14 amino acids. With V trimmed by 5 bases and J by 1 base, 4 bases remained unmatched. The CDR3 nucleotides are TGTGCCAGCAGTAGCGGGAGTCTGTCCTACGAGCAGTACTTC. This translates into CASSSGSLSYEQYF.

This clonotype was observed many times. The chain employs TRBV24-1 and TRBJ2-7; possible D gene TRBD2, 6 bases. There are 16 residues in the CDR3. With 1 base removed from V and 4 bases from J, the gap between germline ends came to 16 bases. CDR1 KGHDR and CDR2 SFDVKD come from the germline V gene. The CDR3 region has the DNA TGTGCCACCAGTGATTTAGGCGGGGTCGGATGTTACGAGCAGTACTTC. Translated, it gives CATSDLGGVGCYEQYF.

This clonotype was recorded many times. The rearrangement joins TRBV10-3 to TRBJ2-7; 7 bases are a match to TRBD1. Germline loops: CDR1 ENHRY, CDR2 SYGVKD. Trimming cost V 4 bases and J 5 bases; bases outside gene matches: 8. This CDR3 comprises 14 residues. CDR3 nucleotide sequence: TGTGCCATCAGTGCAAGACAGGGCGTCCACGAGCAGTACGTC. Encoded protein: CAISARQGVHEQYV.

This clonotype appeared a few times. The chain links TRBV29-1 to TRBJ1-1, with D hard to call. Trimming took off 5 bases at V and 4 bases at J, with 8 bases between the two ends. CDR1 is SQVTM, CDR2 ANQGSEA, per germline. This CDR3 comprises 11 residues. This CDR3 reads CSVRAGTEAFF. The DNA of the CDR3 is TGCAGCGTTCGGGCGGGCACTGAAGCTTTCTTT.

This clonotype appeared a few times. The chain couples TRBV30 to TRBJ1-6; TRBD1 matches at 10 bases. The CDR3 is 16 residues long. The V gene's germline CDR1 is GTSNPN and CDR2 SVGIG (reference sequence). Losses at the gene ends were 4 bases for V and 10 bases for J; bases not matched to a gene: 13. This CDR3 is CAWTRGQGKVDSPLHF. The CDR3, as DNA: TGTGCCTGGACTAGGGGACAGGGGAAGGTGGACTCACCCCTCCACTTT.

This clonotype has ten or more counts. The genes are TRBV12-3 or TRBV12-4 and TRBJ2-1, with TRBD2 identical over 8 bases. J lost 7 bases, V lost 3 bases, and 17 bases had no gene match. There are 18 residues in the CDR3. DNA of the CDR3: TGTGCCAGCAGTTTTTCTAGCGGGTTCCGAGGGGAGTTGAATGAGCAGTTCTTC. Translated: CASSFSSGFRGELNEQFF.

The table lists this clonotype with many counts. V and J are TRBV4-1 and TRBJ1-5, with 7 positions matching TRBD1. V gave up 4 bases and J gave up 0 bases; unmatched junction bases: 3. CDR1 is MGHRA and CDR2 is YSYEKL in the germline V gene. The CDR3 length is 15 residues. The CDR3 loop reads CASSPRGYSNQPQHF. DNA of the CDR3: TGCGCCAGCAGCCCCAGGGGGTATAGCAATCAGCCCCAGCATTTT.

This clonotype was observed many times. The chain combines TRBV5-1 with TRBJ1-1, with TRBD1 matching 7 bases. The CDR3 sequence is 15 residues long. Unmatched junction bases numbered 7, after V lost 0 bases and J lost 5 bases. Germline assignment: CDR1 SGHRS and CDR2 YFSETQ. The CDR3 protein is CASSLEQGKLTEAFF. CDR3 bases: TGCGCCAGCAGCTTGGAACAGGGGAAACTTACTGAAGCTTTCTTT. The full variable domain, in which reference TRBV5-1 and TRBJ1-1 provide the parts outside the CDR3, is KAGVTQTPRYLIKTRGQQVTLSCSPISGHRSVSWYQQTPGQGLQFLFEYFSETQRNKGNFPGRFSGRQFSNSRSEMNVSTLELGDSALYLCASSLEQGKLTEAFFGQGTRLTVV.

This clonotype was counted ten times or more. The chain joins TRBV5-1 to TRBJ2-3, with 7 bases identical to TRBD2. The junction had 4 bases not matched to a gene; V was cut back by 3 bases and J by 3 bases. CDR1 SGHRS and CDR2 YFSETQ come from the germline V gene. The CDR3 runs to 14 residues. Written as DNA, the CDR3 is TGCGCCAGCAGCTACAGACTAGCAACAGATACGCAGTATTTT. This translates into CASSYRLATDTQYF.